One and the same sample provided the 28 T cell receptor beta chains below, sequenced in a study of CD8 T cells in Susac syndrome (dated by TCRdb to about 2019). Library preparation used the immunoSEQ multiplex PCR assay. RNA was extracted using the RNeasy kit, and roughly 0.45 to 1 ug of the RNA was reverse transcribed with random hexamers. TCRdb handled the public reads itself, with Q25 trimming in fastp and clone calling in MiXCR, and kept productive beta chains. Each entry merges the rows of one CDR3 protein and shows their most common DNA and genes. A total of about 240,000 distinct CDR3 sequences appear in this sample, around 96% of them only once. The biggest ten clones account for about 0.094% of the sample. The specimen sequenced was CD4+ T cells from PBMCs. The receptor set was obtained from a human donor with Susac syndrome.

The rearrangement uses TRBV20-1 and TRBJ2-1; D remains unclear. The CDR3 extends over 15 amino acids. Trimming pared 5 bases from V and 7 bases from J, leaving 21 bases between. CDR1 is DFQATT, CDR2 SNEGSKA, per germline (reference sequence). The CDR3 is CSAAILGPIRNEQFF. The CDR3 DNA reads TGCAGTGCTGCTATATTGGGTCCCATTCGGAATGAGCAGTTCTTC.

The chain uses TRBV30 and TRBJ2-7; 9 bases map to TRBD1. Per the germline V gene, CDR1 is GTSNPN and CDR2 is SVGIG (reference sequence). With V trimmed by 2 bases and J by 9 bases, 8 bases remained unmatched. The CDR3 extends over 13 amino acids. As DNA, the CDR3 is TGTGCCTGGAGTACTACAGGGGGCCGGGGGCAGTACTTC. Encoded protein: CAWSTTGGRGQYF.

V gene TRBV9 combines with J gene TRBJ2-1; D uncertain. Germline V gives CDR1 SGDLS, CDR2 YYNGEE. The CDR3 is made up of 14 amino acids. V dropped 0 bases and J dropped 7 bases, with 11 bases sitting between them. CDR3 nucleotides: TGTGCCAGCAGCGTAGCTATTAGCAGGAATGAGCAGTTCTTC. Translated, it gives CASSVAISRNEQFF.

The rearrangement uses TRBV18 and TRBJ2-7; D might be TRBD1 or TRBD2, each matching 6 bases. CDR3 length: 14 residues. CDR1 is KGHSH and CDR2 is LQKENI in the germline V gene. Between the trimmed V and J ends, which lost 0 bases and 3 bases, there was a span of 9 bases. The CDR3 sequence: CASSPPGGNYEQYF. Here the CDR3 DNA reads TGTGCCAGCTCACCACCGGGGGGCAACTACGAGCAGTACTTC.

In its sample, this clonotype was seen a few times. The genes are TRBV9 and TRBJ2-7; 12 bases are a match to TRBD2. The CDR3 totals 15 residues. With 2 bases clipped from V and 1 base from J, the junction kept 1 base outside the gene matches. Germline V gives CDR1 SGDLS, CDR2 YYNGEE. The CDR3 reads CASSVGTSGSYEQYF. The CDR3 bases are TGTGCCAGCAGCGTCGGGACTAGCGGGTCCTACGAGCAGTACTTC.

This clonotype was found once. The chain has TRBV27 and TRBJ2-2; D perhaps matches TRBD2 (6 bases). The CDR3 runs to 14 residues. With 5 bases removed from V and 9 bases from J, the gap between germline ends came to 16 bases. Germline V CDR1 and CDR2: MNHEY, SMNVEV (reference sequence). The CDR3 region is CASSPRDSSRELFF. The CDR3 coding sequence is TGTGCCAGCAGTCCCCGGGACTCGTCCAGGGAGCTGTTTTTT.

The table lists this clonotype with a count of one. This chain joins TRBV11-2 and TRBJ1-1; D remains unclear. CDR3 length: 15 residues. The V end was cut by 5 bases, the J end by 0 bases, with 13 bases between. The germline V gene encodes CDR1 SGHAT and CDR2 FQNNGV. The CDR3 protein is CASSPGRSMNTEAFF. In nucleotides, the CDR3 is TGTGCCAGCAGCCCGGGGAGGTCCATGAACACTGAAGCTTTCTTT.

Only a few counts were recorded for this clonotype. The chain carries TRBV3-1 and TRBJ2-7, with TRBD1 as a possible D gene (6 bases). The CDR3 totals 13 residues. Germline assignment: CDR1 LGHDT and CDR2 YNNKEL (reference sequence). V was trimmed by 4 bases and J by 3 bases, leaving 10 bases between them. The CDR3 spells CASSRDTNYEQYF. The CDR3 nucleotides are TGTGCCAGCAGCCGGGACACCAACTACGAGCAGTACTTC.

V gene TRBV6-5 combines with J gene TRBJ2-1; the D is unclear. The CDR3 is made up of 14 amino acids. Germline lookup yields CDR1 MNHEY and CDR2 SVGAGI. Trimming left V 0 bases short and J 9 bases short, with 12 bases between. The CDR3 coding sequence is TGTGCCAGCAGTTACTCGTCGGTGGTGGGTGAGCAGTTCTTC. It yields the protein CASSYSSVVGEQFF.

The chain links TRBV27 to TRBJ2-3; TRBD1 is a possible D gene (5 bases). Germline lookup yields CDR1 MNHEY and CDR2 SMNVEV (reference sequence). CDR3 length: 10 residues. The germline V and J ends were trimmed by 6 bases and 9 bases, with 7 bases remaining between them. CDR3 region: CASRGATQYF. The DNA for the CDR3 is TGTGCCAGCAGAGGGGCAACGCAGTATTTT.

The chain has TRBV28 and TRBJ2-7; TRBD1 agrees at 9 bases. After removal of 6 bases from V and 4 bases from J, the junction contained 16 bases not matched to a gene. The germline V gene has CDR1 MDHEN and CDR2 SYDVKM. The CDR3 contains 17 residues. CDR3: CASSLGQGHSGQYEQYF. CDR3 bases: TGTGCCAGCAGCCTCGGACAGGGGCACTCGGGACAATACGAGCAGTACTTC.

The chain couples TRBV9 to TRBJ1-1, with a weak D call TRBD1 (5 bases). The CDR3 spans 15 residues. The germline V and J ends were trimmed by 6 bases and 5 bases, with 20 bases remaining between them. Germline V lookup: CDR1 SGDLS, CDR2 YYNGEE. The CDR3 loop is CASTVPVRGGTEAFF. CDR3 DNA sequence: TGTGCCAGCACCGTTCCGGTTAGGGGCGGTACTGAAGCTTTCTTT.

The chain carries TRBV29-1 and TRBJ2-5, with D possibly being TRBD1 or TRBD2 (6 bases each). V was pared by 7 bases and J by 2 bases, with 11 bases between. From germline, CDR1 is SQVTM and CDR2 ANQGSEA. This CDR3 spans 12 amino acids. The CDR3 bases are TGCAGCGCAACAGGGACTCAAGAGACCCAGTACTTC. This encodes CSATGTQETQYF.

This clonotype has more than one count but fewer than ten. The chain joins TRBV5-6 to TRBJ2-6, with D maybe TRBD2 (5 bases). Germline CDR1 reads SGHDT; CDR2 reads YYEEEE. V was cut by 5 bases and J by 0 bases, with 9 bases left in between. The CDR3 sequence is 15 residues long. CDR3 loop: CASSFRGSGANVLTF. In DNA, the CDR3 is TGTGCCAGCAGTTTTCGGGGCTCTGGGGCCAACGTCCTGACTTTC.

The chain couples TRBV6-5 to TRBJ2-6; 7 bases map to TRBD2. V lost 4 bases, J lost 0 bases, and 6 bases stayed unmatched. Germline lookup yields CDR1 MNHEY and CDR2 SVGAGI. The length of the CDR3 is 17 residues. For the CDR3, the DNA is TGTGCCAGCAGTTCCCGGCCTAGCGGCTCTGGGGCCAACGTCCTGACTTTC. Its protein product is CASSSRPSGSGANVLTF.

The count of this clonotype is one. The V gene is TRBV20-1, the J gene TRBJ2-3; D call uncertain. There are 11 residues in the CDR3. Germline CDR1 and CDR2: DFQATT and SNEGSKA (reference sequence). The V gene lost 4 bases and the J gene lost 4 bases, with 6 bases spanning the gap. The CDR3 is CSAIVPDTQYF. The CDR3 nucleotides read TGCAGTGCTATTGTCCCAGATACGCAGTATTTT.

The CDR3 coding sequence is TGCGCCAGCAGCCAACAATCCGCAGGAAGCAATCAGCCCCAGCATTTT. It translates to CASSQQSAGSNQPQHF. The V call is TRBV4-1, the J call TRBJ1-5; D is uncertain. The germline V and J ends were trimmed by 2 bases and 1 base, with 12 bases remaining between them. This CDR3 comprises 16 residues. Germline V lookup: CDR1 MGHRA, CDR2 YSYEKL.

This chain connects TRBV20-1 to TRBJ1-4; D is uncertain. The CDR3 is made up of 17 amino acids. CDR1 is DFQATT and CDR2 is SNEGSKA in the germline V gene (reference sequence). Trimming stripped 3 bases from V and 3 bases from J, with 20 bases between. The chain's CDR3 is CSASPPLGRASNEKLFF. CDR3 bases: TGCAGTGCTAGCCCCCCCTTAGGGAGGGCCTCTAATGAAAAACTGTTTTTT.

V usage is TRBV6-5 and J usage is TRBJ1-2; perhaps TRBD1 as D (6 bases). Germline V lookup: CDR1 MNHEY, CDR2 SVGAGI. This CDR3 contains 13 residues. V lost 2 bases to trimming and J lost 7 bases, with 11 bases between them. The CDR3 loop reads CASSYEQGFGYTF. Written as DNA, the CDR3 is TGTGCCAGCAGTTACGAACAGGGATTTGGCTACACCTTC.

This chain connects TRBV27 to TRBJ1-1, with D perhaps TRBD1 (6 bases). The V and J ends lost 8 bases and 4 bases respectively, with 20 bases between them. The CDR3 length is 15 residues. CDR1 and CDR2 from the germline V gene are MNHEY and SMNVEV (reference sequence). CDR3 coding DNA: TGTGCCAGCGGACTAACGGGGGCGCTGGGCACTGAAGCTTTCTTT. This translates into CASGLTGALGTEAFF.

The chain carries TRBV5-1 and TRBJ2-3; the D gene is possibly TRBD2 (5 bases). The germline V and J ends were trimmed by 4 bases and 0 bases, with 9 bases remaining between them. Per germline, CDR1 SGHRS and CDR2 YFSETQ. CDR3 length equals 14 residues. The CDR3 DNA follows: TGCGCCAGCAGCGAGGGCCTTAGCACAGATACGCAGTATTTT. Its translation is CASSEGLSTDTQYF.

This rearrangement joins TRBV11-2 to TRBJ2-7; the match to TRBD2 covers 8 bases. Unmatched junction bases numbered 4, after V lost 0 bases and J lost 3 bases. CDR3 length equals 15 residues. Germline V gene lookup returns CDR1 SGHAT and CDR2 FQNNGV. The CDR3 sequence is CASSLDQRENYEQYF. DNA for the CDR3: TGTGCCAGCAGCTTAGATCAGCGGGAGAACTACGAGCAGTACTTC.

The gene calls are TRBV20-1 and TRBJ2-7, with TRBD1 as a possible D gene (6 bases). Germline V CDR1 and CDR2: DFQATT, SNEGSKA (reference sequence). V was trimmed by 6 bases and J by 7 bases, leaving 19 bases between them. CDR3 length: 13 residues. The CDR3 DNA reads TGCAGTGCGGATGCCAACAGGGTTGGGGAGCAGTACTTC. Translation gives CSADANRVGEQYF.

The chain couples TRBV11-1 to TRBJ2-7; D is undetermined. V dropped 5 bases and J dropped 0 bases, with 8 bases sitting between them. There are 13 residues in the CDR3. The germline gives CDR1 SGHAT, CDR2 FQDESV (reference sequence). CDR3 coding DNA: TGTGCCAGCAGCCCGGCATTCTCCTACGAGCAGTACTTC. It yields the protein CASSPAFSYEQYF.

The V gene is TRBV29-1, the J gene TRBJ1-2; weak D call: TRBD1 (5 bases). V gave up 4 bases and J gave up 4 bases, with 10 bases separating them. Germline CDR1 SQVTM, CDR2 ANQGSEA. This CDR3 has 12 amino acids. CDR3 DNA sequence: TGCAGCGTTGGGGGCACCGGCTATGGCTACACCTTC. It yields the protein CSVGGTGYGYTF.

The chain has TRBV6-5 and TRBJ2-3; no clear D. V shed 6 bases and J shed 9 bases, with 1 base lying between them. CDR3 length: 8 residues. Looked up from germline, CDR1 is MNHEY and CDR2 is SVGAGI. The CDR3 DNA reads as TGTGCCAGCAGAACGCAGTATTTT. As protein: CASRTQYF.

This chain joins TRBV24-1 and TRBJ2-3; 10 bases map to TRBD2. The junction had 6 bases not matched to a gene; V was cut back by 4 bases and J by 3 bases. CDR1 is KGHDR and CDR2 is SFDVKD in the germline V gene. The CDR3 is made up of 16 amino acids. CDR3 in DNA: TGTGCCACCAGTGACCCGGAAGCGGGAGGGACAGATACGCAGTATTTT. It encodes CATSDPEAGGTDTQYF.

J is TRBJ2-5 and V is TRBV7-3; 8 positions agree with TRBD1. Per the germline V gene, CDR1 is SGHTA and CDR2 is FQGTGA. Losses at the gene ends were 2 bases for V and 2 bases for J; bases not matched to a gene: 10. The length of the CDR3 is 17 residues. DNA of the CDR3: TGTGCCAGCAGCTTAGCCCCTGGACAGGGAGGACAAGAGACCCAGTACTTC. Translated: CASSLAPGQGGQETQYF.